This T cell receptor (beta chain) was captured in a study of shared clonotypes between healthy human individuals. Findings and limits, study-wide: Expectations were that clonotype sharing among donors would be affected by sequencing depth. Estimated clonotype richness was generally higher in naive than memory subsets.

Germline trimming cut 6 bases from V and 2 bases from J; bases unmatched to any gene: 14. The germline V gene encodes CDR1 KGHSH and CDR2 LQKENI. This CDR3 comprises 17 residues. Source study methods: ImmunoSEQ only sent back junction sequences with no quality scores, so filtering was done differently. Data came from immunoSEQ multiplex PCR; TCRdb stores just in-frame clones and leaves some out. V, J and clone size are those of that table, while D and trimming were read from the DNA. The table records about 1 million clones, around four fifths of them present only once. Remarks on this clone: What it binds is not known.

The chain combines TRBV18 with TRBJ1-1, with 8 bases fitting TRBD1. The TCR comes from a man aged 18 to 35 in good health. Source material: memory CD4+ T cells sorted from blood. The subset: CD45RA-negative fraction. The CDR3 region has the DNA TGTGCCAGCTCGACCCGGGGACAGGTTAGGGAAAACACTGAAGCTTTCTTT. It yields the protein CASSTRGQVRENTEAFF.